The clone carrying this T cell receptor beta chain was found a few times. The antigen is not known. Specified time point: sample taken at primary tumor resection. There were 75 or so donors, all of them untreated patients with early-stage non-small cell lung cancer. Sequencing of whole RNA from tumor, nontumor lung or frozen PBMC involved no sorting. This sample was included in a study of spatial heterogeneity in lung cancer. The study, taken as a whole, reports: Tumors with more nonsynonymous mutations had more expanded intratumoral alpha and beta TCRs. Tracking of ubiquitous and regional nonsynonymous mutations by counts of ubiquitous and regional expanded TCRs, respectively, was seen.

V shed 5 bases, J shed 4 bases, and the junction held 4 bases outside the gene matches. The CDR3 length is 13 residues. CDR1 DFQATT and CDR2 SNEGSKA come from the germline V gene (reference sequence). TCRdb processed the 5' RACE reads anew with MiXCR; each CDR3 protein has one entry. The sample holds fewer than 15,000 distinct CDR3 sequences, roughly 3.4% seen once. The specimen comprised lung tumor tissue, sampled at surgery. The chain recombines TRBV20-1 with TRBJ1-5; 8 bases are shared with TRBD1. This clonotype originated in a male donor with early-stage non-small cell lung cancer. CDR3 sequence reads: CSARTGKNQPQHF. In nucleotides, the CDR3 is TGCAGTGCTCGGACAGGGAAAAATCAGCCCCAGCATTTT.